This T cell receptor (beta chain) was found in a study of cytomegalovirus exposure and HLA in healthy donors. As for the study in general: Earlier results showed roughly 120 million unique TCR beta sequences derived from approximately 170 million T cells. Unique TCRs numbering approximately 80 million, obtained from HLA-typed donors, made up an early data release. Study results and caveats: In an earlier analysis, most TCR beta V segments were productive about 87% or about 30% of the time.

Healthy bone marrow donors made up the cohort. A remark on this clone: Its target is unknown.

PCR amplification relied on 60 Vbeta primers (plus 13 Jbeta primers). The protocol was immunoSEQ multiplex PCR, while the TCRdb copy is restricted to in-frame clones and leaves out a portion. This table has some 130,000 clones, about two thirds appearing once. The CDR3 has 15 residues. Germline V gene data show CDR1 as LNHNV and CDR2 as YYDKDF (reference sequence). V trimming: 1 base; J trimming: 7 bases; junction bases outside the gene matches: 5. The TCR was taken from a man aged 50-60 years in good health and CMV-seropositive. What was sequenced was PBMCs. The V and J genes are TRBV15 and TRBJ2-2, with 8 bases matching TRBD1. The CDR3 loop is CATSRGTGWGGELFF. In DNA, the CDR3 is TGTGCCACCAGCAGAGGGACAGGGTGGGGCGGGGAGCTGTTTTTT. Together with reference TRBV15 and TRBJ2-2, the CDR3 gives the full variable domain: DAMVIQNPRYQVTQFGKPVTLSCSQTLNHNVMYWYQQKSSQAPKLLFHYYDKDFNNEADTPDNFQSRRPNTSFCFLDIRSPGLGDTAMYLCATSRGTGWGGELFFGEGSRLTVL.